These 8 T cell receptor beta chains were all obtained from the same sample, sequenced in a study of cytomegalovirus exposure and HLA in healthy donors. Some clones are missing from TCRdb's copy, which holds only in-frame ones; the method was immunoSEQ multiplex PCR. Of about 82,000 clones listed, roughly 95% were seen once; the top ten hold 0.69%. Source material: PBMCs. These receptor sequences come from a woman between 18 and 29 years old in good health and CMV-seronegative.

V usage is TRBV19 and J usage is TRBJ2-3, with 7 bases lining up with TRBD1. Losses at the gene ends were 6 bases for V and 4 bases for J; bases not matched to a gene: 7. Germline lookup yields CDR1 LNHDA and CDR2 SQIVND (reference sequence). CDR3 length equals 14 residues. CDR3 residues: CASRRDRRSDTQYF. The CDR3 DNA reads TGTGCCAGTAGGAGGGACAGAAGGTCAGATACGCAGTATTTT. Using reference TRBV19 and TRBJ2-3 for the parts outside the CDR3, the full variable domain is DGGITQSPKYLFRKEGQNVTLSCEQNLNHDAMYWYRQDPGQGLRLIYYSQIVNDFQKGDIAEGYSVSREKKESFPLTVTSAQKNPTAFYLCASRRDRRSDTQYFGPGTRLTVL.

CDR3 DNA: TGCGCCAGCAGCCAGAAGGGGGGGCCGAACACCGGGGAGCTGTTTTTT. Its translation: CASSQKGGPNTGELFF. The rearrangement uses TRBV4-1 and TRBJ2-2; possibly TRBD2 for D (7 bases). Germline-derived CDR1 and CDR2 are MGHRA and YSYEKL. Between the trimmed V and J ends, which lost 3 bases and 0 bases, there was a span of 11 bases. The CDR3 totals 16 residues.

CDR3 amino acids: CASSLTGNTGELFF. The CDR3, as DNA: TGTGCCAGCAGTCTGACAGGGAACACCGGGGAGCTGTTTTTT. This chain links TRBV27 with TRBJ2-2; a possible D gene is TRBD1 (6 bases). V lost 5 bases, J lost 1 base, and 8 bases lay in between. CDR1 and CDR2 (germline): MNHEY, SMNVEV (reference sequence). CDR3 length equals 14 residues.

This chain links TRBV5-1 with TRBJ2-7; 12 bases align to TRBD1. This CDR3 is built from 17 residues. CDR1 and CDR2 from the germline V gene are SGHRS and YFSETQ. The ends lost 4 bases at V and 5 bases at J; junction bases unmatched: 13. CDR3 DNA: TGCGCCAGCAGCCCCGGGACAGGGGGCCGTTTGGTCGACGAGCAGTACTTC. Protein: CASSPGTGGRLVDEQYF. Supplemented by reference TRBV5-1 and TRBJ2-7, the full variable domain reads KAGVTQTPRYLIKTRGQQVTLSCSPISGHRSVSWYQQTPGQGLQFLFEYFSETQRNKGNFPGRFSGRQFSNSRSEMNVSTLELGDSALYLCASSPGTGGRLVDEQYFGPGTRLTVT.

The genes are TRBV18 and TRBJ2-5, with no clear D. The V and J ends lost 6 bases and 1 base respectively, with 6 bases between them. In germline, CDR1 is KGHSH, CDR2 LQKENI. CDR3 length: 12 residues. The CDR3 sequence: CASSTSQETQYF. The DNA of the CDR3 is TGTGCCAGCTCCACCAGCCAAGAGACCCAGTACTTC.

The V call is TRBV4-3, the J call TRBJ2-7; no reliable D call. The V gene lost 0 bases and the J gene lost 5 bases, with 8 bases spanning the gap. Germline V gene data show CDR1 as LGHNA and CDR2 as YSLEER. This CDR3 is built from 13 residues. The DNA for the CDR3 is TGCGCCAGCAGCCAAGATCGAGCCAACGAGCAGTACTTC. Protein sequence: CASSQDRANEQYF.

This chain joins TRBV19 and TRBJ1-5, with 9 bases aligning to TRBD1. Germline V gene data show CDR1 as LNHDA and CDR2 as SQIVND (reference sequence). The CDR3 runs 17 residues. The V gene end was trimmed by 6 bases and the J gene end by 6 bases; junction bases not matched to a gene: 15. CDR3 in DNA: TGTGCCAGTAGCCTACAGGGGGCTGTGAGTAATCCTCAGCCCCAGCATTTT. Protein sequence: CASSLQGAVSNPQPQHF.

V gene TRBV18 combines with J gene TRBJ2-3, with 10 bases that match TRBD2. Trimming at V came to 0 bases and at J to 3 bases, leaving 12 bases not matched to a gene. CDR1 KGHSH and CDR2 LQKENI come from the germline V gene. This CDR3 contains 19 residues. CDR3 region: CASSPPIGAGGPVTDTQYF. The CDR3, as DNA: TGTGCCAGCTCACCACCGATTGGAGCGGGGGGGCCGGTGACAGATACGCAGTATTTT.